Listed here are 17 T cell receptor beta chains from one sample, sequenced in a study of T-cell memory formation after mild COVID-19. One entry per CDR3 protein results from TCRdb running MiXCR on the 5' RACE reads. The sample yields 450,000 to 650,000 distinct CDR3 sequences, less than 25% seen once. Sequenced sample: PBMCs or a T cell subset sorted from them (not recorded which). These receptors originate from an adult woman who had mild COVID-19 (a few samples of this study predate the infection). Cell type and time point are not known.

The DNA of the CDR3 is TGTGCCAGCAGCTCTGGACTAGCGGGGAGGGATACGCAGTATTTT. It specifies CASSSGLAGRDTQYF. V and J are TRBV7-9 and TRBJ2-3, with 12 bases identical to TRBD2. V dropped 4 bases and J dropped 6; count of bases not matched to a gene: 5. The germline CDR1 and CDR2 sequences are SEHNR and FQNEAQ (reference sequence). This CDR3 has 15 amino acids.

This clonotype occurred a few times. The chain links TRBV20-1 to TRBJ1-4, with D possibly being TRBD1 (5 bases). Germline-derived CDR1 and CDR2 are DFQATT and SNEGSKA (reference sequence). The CDR3 consists of 15 residues. V lost 0 bases and J 8 bases, leaving 16 bases between the germline ends. Here the CDR3 DNA reads TGCAGTGCTAGAGATGGGGGGACGCCGAGGGAAAAACTGTTTTTT. It is translated as CSARDGGTPREKLFF.

This chain joins TRBV3-1 and TRBJ2-3; D is unclear. V was cut by 2 bases and J by 0 bases, with 12 bases left in between. Germline V gene data show CDR1 as LGHDT and CDR2 as YNNKEL (reference sequence). The CDR3 length is 16 residues. The CDR3 loop is CASSQSYKWSTDTQYF. The CDR3 region has the DNA TGTGCCAGCAGCCAATCCTACAAATGGAGCACAGATACGCAGTATTTT.

The table lists this clonotype with a few counts. The V and J genes are TRBV28 and TRBJ2-1; 10 bases are a match to TRBD2. This CDR3 contains 15 residues. CDR1 and CDR2 (germline): MDHEN, SYDVKM. The trim removed 7 bases at V and 6 bases at J, leaving 9 bases unmatched. CDR3: CASKIAGGPLNEQFF. The CDR3 DNA follows: TGTGCCAGCAAAATAGCGGGAGGCCCCCTCAATGAGCAGTTCTTC.

The V and J genes are TRBV27 and TRBJ2-1; the D gene is possibly TRBD1 (5 bases). This CDR3 is 14 amino acids long. The V end was cut by 5 bases, the J end by 4 bases, with 12 bases between. Germline V CDR1 and CDR2: MNHEY, SMNVEV (reference sequence). The CDR3 DNA follows: TGTGCCAGCAGTACAGGCGTGAGATACAATGAGCAGTTCTTC. Its translation is CASSTGVRYNEQFF.

This chain uses TRBV20-1 with TRBJ1-1, with D unresolved. The CDR3 contains 12 residues. CDR1 is DFQATT, CDR2 SNEGSKA, per germline (reference sequence). The ends were cut back, 5 bases at V and 1 base at J, with 8 bases in the middle. The CDR3 sequence: CSARRQNTEAFF. In DNA form, the CDR3 reads TGCAGTGCTCGAAGACAGAACACTGAAGCTTTCTTT.

This clonotype has only a few counts. The CDR3 DNA is TGTGCCAGCAGCCAGGGGGGGCCTAGGTCCGAGCAGTTCTTC. This gives the protein CASSQGGPRSEQFF. This chain connects TRBV14 to TRBJ2-1; tentative D call: TRBD2 (7 bases). V was trimmed by 3 bases and J by 10 bases, leaving 16 bases between them. CDR3 length equals 14 residues. Germline values: CDR1 SGHDN, CDR2 FVKESK.

The CDR3, as DNA: TGCGCCAGCGGCCCCGCAACGGGGGGGGGGTATCAGCCCCAGCATTTT. Protein product: CASGPATGGGYQPQHF. The rearrangement links TRBV4-1 to TRBJ1-5, with D possibly matching TRBD1 (5 bases). Trimming removed 8 bases at V and 5 bases at J, with 22 bases between. Germline assignment: CDR1 MGHRA and CDR2 YSYEKL. This CDR3 has 16 residues.

This sequence joins TRBV5-4 and TRBJ2-1; D remains ambiguous. From germline, CDR1 is SGHNT and CDR2 YYREEE (reference sequence). The CDR3 sequence is 13 residues long. V was pared by 0 bases and J by 5 bases, with 6 bases between. The chain's CDR3 is CASSLVSDNEQFF. The CDR3 DNA sequence: TGTGCCAGCAGCTTGGTATCGGACAATGAGCAGTTCTTC.

The V call is TRBV4-2, the J call TRBJ2-2; D is possibly TRBD2 (6 bases). CDR1 LGHNA and CDR2 YNFKEQ come from the germline V gene. The CDR3 sequence is 14 residues long. Trimming stripped 0 bases from V and 7 bases from J, with 9 bases between. CDR3 protein: CASSQDLGGGELFF. CDR3 coding DNA: TGTGCCAGCAGCCAAGATTTGGGAGGCGGGGAGCTGTTTTTT.

The V and J genes are TRBV4-3 and TRBJ1-5; a possible D gene is TRBD1 (6 bases). The CDR3 consists of 15 residues. Germline V lookup: CDR1 LGHNA, CDR2 YSLEER. The V and J ends lost 0 bases and 6 bases respectively, with 12 bases between them. CDR3 in DNA: TGCGCCAGCAGCCAAGATCGAGGGGGAGGTCAGCCCCAGCATTTT. This codes for CASSQDRGGGQPQHF.

This clonotype was counted between two and nine times. The CDR3 region has the DNA TGCAGTGCTAGAGAAGGGACTAGCGGGGTGGGGTGGCAGTACTTC. Amino acids: CSAREGTSGVGWQYF. The V and J genes are TRBV20-1 and TRBJ2-7; 13 bases agree with TRBD2. V lost 0 bases to trimming and J lost 9 bases; unmatched junction nucleotides: 8. Germline V gene sequence: CDR1 DFQATT, CDR2 SNEGSKA (reference sequence). The length of the CDR3 is 15 residues.

This clonotype has more than one count but fewer than ten. This sequence joins TRBV4-1 and TRBJ1-5; D may be TRBD1 (5 bases). CDR1 is MGHRA and CDR2 is YSYEKL in the germline V gene. This CDR3 is built from 17 residues. V lost 0 bases and J 1 base, leaving 13 bases between the germline ends. CDR3 in DNA: TGCGCCAGCAGCCAAGATCGTGGGGGAACGAGCAATCAGCCCCAGCATTTT. Its protein is CASSQDRGGTSNQPQHF.

This clonotype occurred a few times. Here the CDR3 DNA reads TGCAGCGTCGGGACTAGCGGGAGGACGTACAATGAGCAGTTCTTC. It translates to CSVGTSGRTYNEQFF. The V call is TRBV29-1, the J call TRBJ2-1; 15 bases match TRBD2. This CDR3 spans 15 amino acids. The J segment lost 4 bases and the V segment lost 6 bases, leaving 4 bases of the junction unmatched. CDR1 and CDR2 (germline): SQVTM, ANQGSEA.

This clonotype appeared a few times. At one end, the junction sequence differs from germline, possibly due to a read error. V gene TRBV5-1 combines with J gene TRBJ2-1, with D unresolved. The CDR3 contains 15 residues. CDR1 and CDR2 (germline): SGHRS, YFSETQ. The CDR3 region is CASSLDRTTGNEQFF. The DNA for the CDR3 is TGCGCCAGCAGTTTGGACCGGACGACGGGCAATGAGCAGTTCTTC. Looking up the rest from reference TRBV5-1 and TRBJ2-1 gives the full variable domain: KAGVTQTPRYLIKTRGQQVTLSCSPISGHRSVSWYQQTPGQGLQFLFEYFSETQRNKGNFPGRFSGRQFSNSRSEMNVSTLELGDSALYLCASSLDRTTGNEQFFGPGTRLTVL.

This clonotype showed up just a few times. This chain links TRBV9 with TRBJ2-1; 7 bases fit TRBD1. The CDR3 loop spans 16 amino acids. Trimming took 3 bases from V and 4 from J; bases not matched to a gene: 10. Per the germline V gene, CDR1 is SGDLS and CDR2 is YYNGEE. In DNA form, the CDR3 reads TGTGCCAGCAGCGCCCCGTCCCAGGGACAGTACAATGAGCAGTTCTTC. It codes for CASSAPSQGQYNEQFF.

The genes are TRBV29-1 and TRBJ2-3, with D unclear. CDR3 length equals 15 residues. With 3 bases removed from V and 1 base from J, the gap between germline ends came to 14 bases. Germline assignment: CDR1 SQVTM and CDR2 ANQGSEA. The CDR3 loop reads CSVEKARLGTDTQYF. CDR3 nucleotide sequence: TGCAGCGTTGAGAAGGCACGACTCGGCACAGATACGCAGTATTTT.